Below, 18 T cell receptor beta chains from the same sample are listed, as sequenced in a study of T cells in Graves' hyperthyroidism and ophthalmopathy (dated by TCRdb to between 2018 and 2020). The library was generated by multiplex PCR. Instrument used: Illumina HiSeq 2000. TCR beta CDR3 regions were amplified from RNA transcripts. The first round of RT-PCR for the TCR CDR3 was performed with the HTBI primer set and the Qiagen OneStep RT-PCR kit. The public reads were reprocessed in TCRdb via fastp at Q25 and MiXCR, keeping in-frame beta chains. Rows merge per CDR3 protein into single entries with the most common DNA and genes. Within this sample are over 300,000 distinct CDR3 sequences, with about 15% of them counted one time only. The leading ten clones occupy 11% of the sample. The sample consisted of blood. The source is a woman aged 55-70 years with Graves' hyperthyroidism.

This clonotype was detected only a few times. The chain recombines TRBV6-1 with TRBJ2-1; 8 bases are a match to TRBD1. The CDR3 has 14 residues. CDR1 MNHNS and CDR2 SASEGT come from the germline V gene. Trimming removed 7 bases from V and 2 bases from J; junction bases left unmatched: 4. The CDR3, as DNA: TGTGCCAGCAAGACGACAGGGGCCTACAATGAGCAGTTCTTC. Its translation is CASKTTGAYNEQFF.

At least ten counts were recorded for this clonotype. The V gene is TRBV27, the J gene TRBJ2-3; the D is unclear. The V end lost 2 bases, the J end lost 5 bases, and 11 bases lay between the germline ends. Germline assignment: CDR1 MNHEY and CDR2 SMNVEV (reference sequence). The CDR3 covers 14 residues. The CDR3 nucleotides are TGTGCCAGCAGTTTAGGGGTCACGGGAGATACGCAGTATTTT. Amino acid sequence: CASSLGVTGDTQYF.

This chain links TRBV6-6 with TRBJ2-1; 7 positions match TRBD2. With V trimmed by 2 bases and J by 5 bases, 12 bases remained unmatched. In germline, CDR1 is MNHNY, CDR2 SVGAGI (reference sequence). The CDR3 is made up of 17 amino acids. In nucleotides, the CDR3 is TGTGCCAGCAGTTACCTATTTACGGCGGGAGAGCACAATGAGCAGTTCTTC. Protein: CASSYLFTAGEHNEQFF.

This clonotype has a count of ten or more. This chain uses TRBV7-9 with TRBJ2-7; possible D gene TRBD2, 5 bases. Germline assignment: CDR1 SEHNR and CDR2 FQNEAQ (reference sequence). V gave up 0 bases and J gave up 6 bases, with 12 bases separating them. CDR3 length equals 14 residues. Here the CDR3 DNA reads TGTGCCAGCAGCTTAGCGTCAGGCAGCGGCGAGCAGTACTTC. Encoded protein: CASSLASGSGEQYF.

Only a few counts were recorded for this clonotype. The rearrangement joins TRBV30 to TRBJ2-3; 9 bases match TRBD2. There are 15 residues in the CDR3. Trimming removed 0 bases from V and 3 bases from J; junction bases left unmatched: 4. The germline V gene has CDR1 GTSNPN and CDR2 SVGIG (reference sequence). CDR3 residues: CAWSVAAGGTDTQYF. CDR3 nucleotides: TGTGCCTGGAGTGTAGCGGCGGGGGGGACAGATACGCAGTATTTT.

Many counts were recorded for this clonotype. The chain joins TRBV16 to TRBJ1-2, with 8 bases matching TRBD1. Per germline, CDR1 KGHSY and CDR2 FQNENV. This CDR3 contains 14 residues. With V trimmed by 4 bases and J by 0 bases, 1 base remained unmatched. CDR3 residues: CASSRTGTNYGYTF. CDR3 bases: TGTGCCAGCAGCCGGACAGGGACTAACTATGGCTACACCTTC.

The rearrangement uses TRBV24-1 and TRBJ2-1; tentative D call: TRBD1 (5 bases). Trimming removed 3 bases from V and 13 bases from J, with 12 bases in between. CDR3 length: 12 amino acids. Germline-derived CDR1 and CDR2 are KGHDR and SFDVKD. The CDR3 DNA reads as TGTGCCACCAGTGATACTTTACAGGACCAGTTCTTC. It is translated as CATSDTLQDQFF.

This clonotype showed up many times. J is TRBJ2-3 and V is TRBV6-6; 11 positions agree with TRBD2. The CDR3 is 17 residues long. Per germline, CDR1 MNHNY and CDR2 SVGAGI (reference sequence). The V segment lost 3 bases and the J segment 0 bases; nucleotides outside the gene matches: 5. The CDR3 DNA is TGTGCCAGCAGTTATTTGACTAGCGGGGCTAGCACAGATACGCAGTATTTT. Protein: CASSYLTSGASTDTQYF.

This clonotype was counted ten times or more. V usage is TRBV2 and J usage is TRBJ2-1; 8 bases align to TRBD2. Trimming at V came to 5 bases and at J to 6 bases, leaving 6 bases not matched to a gene. Looked up from germline, CDR1 is SNHLY and CDR2 is FYNNEI. This CDR3 contains 14 residues. The CDR3 DNA reads TGTGCCAGCAGTCTATCCGGGACTAGCAATGAGCAGTTCTTC. The encoded protein is CASSLSGTSNEQFF. The entire variable domain, with the rest obtained from reference TRBV2 and TRBJ2-1, is as follows: EPEVTQTPSHQVTQMGQEVILRCVPISNHLYFYWYRQILGQKVEFLVSFYNNEISEKSEIFDDQFSVERPDGSNFTLKIRSTKLEDSAMYFCASSLSGTSNEQFFGPGTRLTVL.

This clonotype occurred many times. The chain employs TRBV11-2 and TRBJ2-7, with D uncertain. The length of the CDR3 is 14 residues. Germline CDR1 is SGHAT and CDR2 is FQNNGV. The V gene lost 2 bases and the J gene lost 4 bases, with 12 bases spanning the gap. CDR3 in DNA: TGTGCCAGCAGCTTAACCCCTGACCGGTACGAGCAGTACTTC. Translated: CASSLTPDRYEQYF.

This clonotype has at least ten counts. The chain carries TRBV27 and TRBJ2-5, with TRBD1 matching over 7 bases. The germline V gene has CDR1 MNHEY and CDR2 SMNVEV (reference sequence). The CDR3 totals 13 residues. The V and J ends lost 7 bases and 4 bases, in that order; junction bases with no gene match: 6. The CDR3 DNA reads as TGTGCCAGCAAAGTAGACAGGGCAGAGACCCAGTACTTC. It codes for CASKVDRAETQYF.

A few counts support this clonotype. DNA for the CDR3: TGTGCCAGCAGCCAACAGGGGAGAGATGGCTACACCTTC. It encodes CASSQQGRDGYTF. J is TRBJ1-2 and V is TRBV14; TRBD1 is a possible D gene (6 bases). The CDR3 sequence is 13 residues long. The germline V and J ends were trimmed by 2 bases and 6 bases, with 10 bases remaining between them. In germline, CDR1 is SGHDN, CDR2 FVKESK.

In its sample, this clonotype was seen many times. The V and J genes are TRBV6-2 or TRBV6-3 and TRBJ1-5; 10 bases match TRBD1. Germline CDR1 and CDR2: MNHEY and SVGEGT. The CDR3 loop spans 17 amino acids. V gave up 0 bases and J gave up 1 base; unmatched junction bases: 3. The CDR3 is CASSYSRQGASNQPQHF. CDR3 DNA sequence: TGTGCCAGCAGTTACTCGCGACAGGGGGCGAGCAATCAGCCCCAGCATTTT.

The sample holds a few counts of this clonotype. V gene TRBV19 combines with J gene TRBJ2-3, with 14 bases aligning to TRBD2. With 5 bases clipped from V and 6 bases from J, the junction kept 13 bases outside the gene matches. CDR3 length: 18 amino acids. The germline V gene encodes CDR1 LNHDA and CDR2 SQIVND (reference sequence). This chain's CDR3 is CASSEVGLAGEGGDTQYF. DNA of the CDR3: TGTGCCAGTAGTGAAGTGGGACTAGCGGGAGAGGGGGGGGATACGCAGTATTTT. The full variable domain, in which reference TRBV19 and TRBJ2-3 provide the parts outside the CDR3, is DGGITQSPKYLFRKEGQNVTLSCEQNLNHDAMYWYRQDPGQGLRLIYYSQIVNDFQKGDIAEGYSVSREKKESFPLTVTSAQKNPTAFYLCASSEVGLAGEGGDTQYFGPGTRLTVL.

V gene TRBV11-3 combines with J gene TRBJ2-1, with TRBD2 identical over 10 bases. This CDR3 has 15 residues. Trimming cost V 5 bases and J 7 bases; bases outside gene matches: 8. Germline CDR1 and CDR2: SGHNT and YENEEA. CDR3 coding DNA: TGTGCCAGCAGCGTAGTACTAGCGGGACCTAATGAGCAGTTCTTC. It translates to CASSVVLAGPNEQFF.

This clonotype was counted only a few times. The rearrangement links TRBV20-1 to TRBJ1-4; 7 bases align to TRBD1. This CDR3 comprises 13 residues. V dropped 6 bases and J dropped 8; count of bases not matched to a gene: 9. Germline CDR1 reads DFQATT; CDR2 reads SNEGSKA (reference sequence). The CDR3 loop is CSAEDRVREKLFF. The CDR3 DNA reads TGCAGTGCCGAAGACAGGGTACGAGAAAAACTGTTTTTT.

This clonotype was seen repeatedly, ten times or more. V and J are TRBV3-1 and TRBJ2-1, with D perhaps matching TRBD1 or TRBD2 (5 bases each). There are 15 residues in the CDR3. Germline V gene data show CDR1 as LGHDT and CDR2 as YNNKEL (reference sequence). The V end lost 4 bases, the J end lost 4 bases, and 14 bases lay between the germline ends. The chain's CDR3 is CASSLDTGAYNEQFF. The CDR3 coding sequence is TGTGCCAGCAGCCTAGATACCGGGGCATACAATGAGCAGTTCTTC.

This clonotype was counted only a few times. The CDR3 loop is CASSLVGGRFGNQPQHF. CDR3 nucleotide sequence: TGTGCCAGCAGCTTAGTAGGAGGGAGGTTTGGCAATCAGCCCCAGCATTTT. The V and J genes are TRBV7-9 and TRBJ1-5; D is uncertain. The germline V and J ends were trimmed by 1 base and 2 bases, with 15 bases remaining between them. The CDR3 consists of 17 residues. Germline CDR1 is SEHNR and CDR2 is FQNEAQ (reference sequence).